These 5 T cell receptor beta chains originate from one sample sequenced in a study of blood T cell repertoires in COVID-19. The repertoire was sequenced with immunoSEQ multiplex PCR; TCRdb's copy has only in-frame clones and lacks some. The table shows approximately 210,000 clones, with around 80% occurring only once. The specimen sequenced was peripheral blood. All receptors derive from a woman older than 75 with COVID-19, enrolled during active disease.

V usage is TRBV2 and J usage is TRBJ2-3; 8 nucleotides match TRBD1. The V segment lost 8 bases and the J segment 3 bases; nucleotides outside the gene matches: 4. The CDR3 covers 13 residues. Germline V gene lookup returns CDR1 SNHLY and CDR2 FYNNEI. The CDR3 spells CASQWDRTDTQYF. Written as DNA, the CDR3 is TGTGCCAGCCAATGGGACAGGACAGATACGCAGTATTTT. Drawing the rest from reference TRBV2 and TRBJ2-3, the complete variable domain is EPEVTQTPSHQVTQMGQEVILRCVPISNHLYFYWYRQILGQKVEFLVSFYNNEISEKSEIFDDQFSVERPDGSNFTLKIRSTKLEDSAMYFCASQWDRTDTQYFGPGTRLTVL.

V usage is TRBV15 and J usage is TRBJ1-3; D is uncertain. Trimming took 3 bases from V and 1 from J, leaving 7 bases between them. This CDR3 has 14 amino acids. The germline CDR1 and CDR2 sequences are LNHNV and YYDKDF (reference sequence). CDR3: CATSSGGSGNTIYF. CDR3 nucleotides: TGTGCCACCAGCAGCGGAGGTTCTGGAAACACCATATATTTT. Using reference TRBV15 and TRBJ1-3 for the parts outside the CDR3, the full variable domain is DAMVIQNPRYQVTQFGKPVTLSCSQTLNHNVMYWYQQKSSQAPKLLFHYYDKDFNNEADTPDNFQSRRPNTSFCFLDIRSPGLGDTAMYLCATSSGGSGNTIYFGEGSWLTVV.

The gene calls are TRBV10-2 and TRBJ1-5; D gene ambiguous. Germline loops: CDR1 WSHSY, CDR2 SAAADI. This CDR3 is built from 15 residues. Trimming left V 1 base short and J 0 bases short, with 7 bases between. Here the CDR3 DNA reads TGCGCCAGCAGTGAGTTCCCCAGTAGCAATCAGCCCCAGCATTTT. The encoded protein is CASSEFPSSNQPQHF.

This chain connects TRBV12-3 or TRBV12-4 to TRBJ1-1, with D hard to call. The length of the CDR3 is 11 residues. The V end was cut by 3 bases, the J end by 5 bases, with 4 bases between. CDR3 bases: TGTGCCAGCAGTTTCTCGACTGAAGCTTTCTTT. The encoded protein is CASSFSTEAFF.

This clone was observed a few times. The rearrangement uses TRBV19 and TRBJ1-6; TRBD1 is a possible D gene (5 bases). The CDR3 spans 14 residues. V was shortened by 6 bases and J by 5 bases, with 11 bases between the two germline ends. Germline loops: CDR1 LNHDA, CDR2 SQIVND (reference sequence). CDR3 amino acids: CASRSGSNNSPLHF. The DNA for the CDR3 is TGTGCCAGTAGATCAGGGTCGAATAATTCACCCCTCCACTTT.